The text below deals with one T cell receptor (beta chain). Germline assignment: CDR1 SNHLY and CDR2 FYNNEI. With 4 bases clipped from V and 1 base from J, the junction kept 5 bases outside the gene matches. CDR3 length equals 15 residues. The record originates from a study of radiotherapy plus CTLA-4 blockade in lung cancer. This table comes from immunoSEQ multiplex PCR, and its TCRdb copy is limited to in-frame clones, with some not included. The data show about 88,000 clones, 72% seen once. This receptor was identified in a human donor with non-small cell lung cancer that progressed on radiotherapy plus ipilimumab. The chain carries TRBV2 and TRBJ2-7; 9 positions agree with TRBD1. The starting material was peripheral blood, obtained from a patient treated with radiotherapy plus ipilimumab. For the CDR3, the DNA is TGTGCCAGCAGTGGTGACAGGGGGAATTCCTACGAGCAGTACTTC. Protein sequence: CASSGDRGNSYEQYF.